These T cell receptor beta chains were read from a single sample in a study of shared clonotypes between healthy human individuals. The method was immunoSEQ multiplex PCR; TCRdb's version includes in-frame clones alone and lacks a portion of them. Among fewer than 1.6 million clones listed, approximately 98.5% were seen once. The sample taken for sequencing was naive CD4+ T cells sorted from blood. The receptors stem from a man aged 25-45 years in good health. Both conserved end residues are trimmed from each CDR3. The D gene is left open where the match is weak.

j_gene	d_gene	v_gene	CDR3aa
TRBJ1-1	-	TRBV6-5	ASSYQGRRTEAF
TRBJ1-5	-	TRBV29-1	SVESGGDQPQH
TRBJ1-5	TRBD1	TRBV27	ASSPKGQRNQPQH
TRBJ2-3	-	TRBV7-2	ASSLVGAGLGNTDTQY
TRBJ2-1	TRBD2	TRBV18	ASSGTSGNEQF
TRBJ2-1	-	TRBV29-1	SVGGYSEQF
TRBJ2-7	TRBD1	TRBV4-3	ASSQDMGTGDEQY
TRBJ2-1	-	TRBV6-5	ASSYASSGRFNEQF
TRBJ2-1	TRBD2	TRBV9	ASSLLGLAGVEYKF
TRBJ1-2	-	TRBV5-1	ASSLDPGRNYGYT
TRBJ2-5	-	TRBV9	ASSALGQGQETQY
TRBJ1-5	TRBD1	TRBV28	ASSLAQGAQPQH
TRBJ2-7	-	TRBV7-9	ASSLRASEQY
TRBJ1-1	-	TRBV5-5	ASSLEQMNTEAF
TRBJ2-7	-	TRBV25-1	ASSADRSYEQY
TRBJ1-3	-	TRBV6-5	ASIRNTIY
TRBJ2-7	-	TRBV5-1	ASSLASEFYEQY
TRBJ2-7	-	TRBV20-1	SASSGVEQY
TRBJ1-1	-	TRBV5-1	ASSTEYSGTEAF
TRBJ1-5	-	TRBV5-1	ASSLGTLGGNQPQH
TRBJ2-3	-	TRBV11-2	ASSLGIDTQY
TRBJ2-7	TRBD2	TRBV19	ASSIGLAGGPREQY
TRBJ2-6	-	TRBV7-8	ASSQKRGLPAGANVLT
TRBJ2-5	TRBD2	TRBV10-1	ASSESSGRETQY
TRBJ2-3	-	TRBV29-1	SAGRDTSLVGADTQY
TRBJ2-3	-	TRBV28	ASKDGGGTDTQY
TRBJ2-7	-	TRBV9	ASSVAYGLYEQY
TRBJ1-1	-	TRBV5-1	ASSSLGLNTEAF
TRBJ1-2	-	TRBV7-9	ASRTREDMVNYGYT
TRBJ1-5	TRBD1	TRBV7-9	ASSLGGTGGYHSNQPQH
TRBJ2-3	-	TRBV5-4	ASSSRTRLGGSTDTQY
TRBJ1-2	-	TRBV5-1	ASSLLEQDTNYGYT